This TCR beta chain derives from a study of T cells after posttransplantation cyclophosphamide (dated by TCRdb to about 2016). Regarding the complete study: T cell repertoire reconstitution was tracked by TRB sequencing after myeloablative bone marrow transplantation in which posttransplantation cyclophosphamide was used as GVHD prophylaxis. Samples from about 37 PTCy-treated patients and 15 to 20 related bone marrow donors of those patients were subjected to antigen receptor sequencing. Blood from all 34 PTCy patients with 1-year posttransplant specimens was subjected to TRB sequencing. In 3 patients, up to 3 additional blood samples taken between 2 and 5.2 years after transplant also underwent TRB sequencing, as did pretransplant blood from a handful of patients. Because TRA and TRB clonality were tightly correlated in 9 samples, subsequent TCR analyses were focused on TRB only. Public TRB sequences were checked against a database of over 3,000 sequences associated with responses to pathogens, tumor antigens, self-antigens and alloantigens. Study-wide conclusions, independent of this receptor: The TRB repertoires of T cells infiltrating skin or GI tract showed only limited overlap with the TRB repertoires of T cells in blood. Across some 45 patients, TRB clonality was highly associated with recipient CMV seropositivity and CMV reactivation, and PTCy diversity was similar to diversity in CNI/methotrexate controls. Donor-recipient similarity was low at 1-2 months but rose over the first year, and later blood repertoires were often dominated by donor CD8+ memory clones.

On the day of marrow donation, related bone marrow donors gave peripheral blood samples. Mononuclear cells from peripheral blood and bone marrow were separated by Ficoll-Hypaque density centrifugation and then cryopreserved. As for this clone: It lacks a known antigen. Per-nucleotide qualities are absent, and no much larger clonotype sits a single base away.

The CDR3, from cysteine to phenylalanine, totals 15 residues. Kept here is only the CDR3 DNA, which spans 45 bases and is read in frame from base 1. Genomic DNA was used for TRB sequencing, which was performed with the immunoSEQ assay at survey resolution or with the hsTCRB kit. As for the authors' bioinformatics: The immunoSEQ software was used for initial read processing, and the LymphoSeq R package was used for repertoire analyses. Clonality was computed as 1 minus normalized Shannon entropy, and a Gini coefficient was also calculated for each TRB dataset. Phenotypes of unsorted samples were inferred by mapping TRB sequences from sorted subsets of the recipient or donor onto unsorted samples of the same recipient. In TCRdb, the immuneACCESS table is reduced to in-frame sequences with V and J assigned. These tables do not hold every clone; where another copy was compared, an unresolved V gene accounts for under half, and the others remain unexplained. Clonal size and the V and J genes are those of that table, whereas D and trimming came from the DNA. In all, the sample holds tens of thousands of clones, and roughly 93% of those were seen once. The ten largest clones capture around 3% of the sample.

In this chain, TRBV7-5 is recombined with TRBJ1-5. TRBV7-5 is classified as a pseudogene. The material sequenced was PBMCs. The clonotype comes from a woman between 50 and 59 years old in good health and a related stem cell transplant donor. The CDR3 region: CVRTDKGGPNQPQHF. The DNA reads as follows: TGTGTCAGAACCGACAAGGGCGGGCCAAATCAGCCCCAGCATTTT.